The rows below give T cell receptor beta chains drawn from one sample of a study of shared clonotypes between healthy human individuals. Assay used: immunoSEQ multiplex PCR; TCRdb lists only in-frame clones, some missing. The sample lists approximately 1,000,000 clones; around three quarters were seen once. Sample: memory CD4+ T cells from PBMCs. These receptors all come from a man younger than 30 in good health. Some clones in this sample may be carry-over from other donors' samples. Both conserved end residues are part of each CDR3. Fields, in order: D gene, J gene, clone size, V gene, CDR3 DNA, CDR3 protein. The D gene is left open where the match is weak. Clone size is given for some rows only: seen once, a few or many times, or a class if the clone is expanded.

-	TRBJ2-3	-	TRBV27	TGTGCCAGCAGCTTAGGGGGAAGGGGCACAGATACGCAGTATTTT	CASSLGGRGTDTQYF
-	TRBJ2-7	-	TRBV6-6	TGTGCCAGCAGTCCGGGGACCTCTGCCTACGAGCAGTACTTC	CASSPGTSAYEQYF
TRBD2	TRBJ2-7	-	TRBV5-1	TGCGCCAGCAGCACGGGACTAGCGGTCTACGAGCAGTACTTC	CASSTGLAVYEQYF
-	TRBJ1-5	-	TRBV7-9	TGTGCCAGCAGCTTCACAGGAAATAGCAATCAGCCCCAGCATTTT	CASSFTGNSNQPQHF
-	TRBJ1-4	-	TRBV28	TGTGCCAGCAGCAGGACGGAACTCAATGAAAAACTGTTTTTT	CASSRTELNEKLFF
TRBD2	TRBJ2-1	-	TRBV5-1	TGCGCCAGCAGCTTGGTTACTAGCGGGAGCGTCGGTGAGCAGTTCTTC	CASSLVTSGSVGEQFF
TRBD2	TRBJ2-2	-	TRBV10-3	TGTGCAAGTCGGCGGGAGGGGACCGGGGAGCTGTTTTTT	CASRREGTGELFF
-	TRBJ2-2	many	TRBV10-1	TGCGCCAGCAGTGAGTCCGGGACGGGATTGAACACCGGGGAGCTGTTTTTT	CASSESGTGLNTGELFF
TRBD2	TRBJ2-5	-	TRBV6-5	TGTGCCAGCAGTTACTCGGGGACCCCGGGAGGGACCCAGTACTTC	CASSYSGTPGGTQYF
-	TRBJ2-2	once	TRBV28	TGTGCCAGCAGTTTACTGGGGGCGGTGAGGGAGCTGTTTTTT	CASSLLGAVRELFF
-	TRBJ1-1	-	TRBV5-5	TGTGCCAGCAGCTTGAGATTGTCGAACACTGAAGCTTTCTTT	CASSLRLSNTEAFF
TRBD1	TRBJ2-7	-	TRBV19	TGTGCCAGTAGTATTGGGGCCCCGGCAGGGGGCTCCTACGAGCAGTACTTC	CASSIGAPAGGSYEQYF
TRBD1	TRBJ1-4	-	TRBV5-1	TGCGCCAGCAGCTTGGCGGGACAGGGGGGTGAAAAACTGTTTTTT	CASSLAGQGGEKLFF
-	TRBJ2-6	-	TRBV28	TGTGCCAGCAGTCCCCAGGGCCTTGGGGCCAACGTCCTGACTTTC	CASSPQGLGANVLTF
-	TRBJ2-7	-	TRBV5-1	TGCGCCAGCAGCTTGGAAGGGGTCCCACCCTCCTACGAGCAGTACTTC	CASSLEGVPPSYEQYF
-	TRBJ1-2	-	TRBV2	TGTGCCAGCCTGATACGGACAGCCTATGGCTACACCTTC	CASLIRTAYGYTF
-	TRBJ2-5	-	TRBV29-1	TGCAGCGTCGGACGGTTACAAGAGACCCAGTACTTC	CSVGRLQETQYF
-	TRBJ2-2	-	TRBV2	TGTGCCAGCAGTGAGATCAGGTTGTCAGTAGGGGCCGGGGAGCTGTTTTTT	CASSEIRLSVGAGELFF
-	TRBJ2-7	-	TRBV28	TGTGCCAGCAGTCGCCATTCCTACGAGCAGTACTTC	CASSRHSYEQYF
TRBD1	TRBJ2-2	few	TRBV10-3	TGTGCCATCAGTGAGGGGACAGCGAACACCGGGGAGCTGTTTTTT	CAISEGTANTGELFF
-	TRBJ1-2	-	TRBV20-1	TGCAGTGCCGAGGCCTATGGCTACACCTTC	CSAEAYGYTF
-	TRBJ2-5	-	TRBV6-6	TGTGCCAGCAGTTACGGGGCTTGGGAGACCCAGTACTTC	CASSYGAWETQYF
-	TRBJ2-5	-	TRBV5-1	TGCGCCAGCAGCCTCGACAGCCAAGAGACCCAGTACTTC	CASSLDSQETQYF
-	TRBJ1-3	many	TRBV18	TGTGCCAGCTCACAGGAGACGGCAGGAAACACCATATATTTT	CASSQETAGNTIYF
-	TRBJ1-5	-	TRBV6-1	TGTGCCAGCACTCTATGGGGGCCCGGGCAGCCCCAGCATTTT	CASTLWGPGQPQHF
-	TRBJ2-7	-	TRBV11-2	TGTGCCAGCAGCTTAGATGGGACTGACTACGAGCAGTACTTC	CASSLDGTDYEQYF
TRBD1	TRBJ1-2	-	TRBV7-3	TGTGCCAGCAGCTTGGGACAGGGGGCGTATGGCTACACCTTC	CASSLGQGAYGYTF
TRBD2	TRBJ2-1	-	TRBV2	TGTGCCAGCAGAGCAACTAGCGGGAGCTACAATGAGCAGTTCTTC	CASRATSGSYNEQFF
-	TRBJ2-7	-	TRBV6-5	TGTGCCAGCAGGAGGGAACTGAGCTCCTACGAGCAGTACTTC	CASRRELSSYEQYF
-	TRBJ1-1	few	TRBV28	TGTGCCAGCAGTCTCCAGGGGTTGGAAGCTTTCTTT	CASSLQGLEAFF